The clone carrying this TCR beta chain appeared a few times. RNA transcripts gave rise to amplified TCR beta CDR3 regions. HTBI primers drove first-round RT-PCR of the TCR CDR3. TCRdb reprocessed the multiplex PCR reads with MiXCR, giving one entry per CDR3 protein. Of about 200,000 distinct CDR3 sequences in the sample, about a sixth were seen once. The data stem from a study of T cells in Graves' hyperthyroidism and ophthalmopathy. The sequenced sample consisted of blood. The TCR was taken from a man aged 50 to 59 with Graves' hyperthyroidism.

CDR3 region: CASSIATGFGELFF. The DNA for the CDR3 is TGTGCCAGTAGTATAGCGACAGGGTTCGGGGAGCTGTTTTTT. The V and J genes are TRBV19 and TRBJ2-2; 7 nucleotides match TRBD1. Germline-derived CDR1 and CDR2 are LNHDA and SQIVND (reference sequence). Trimming took 1 base from V and 7 from J; bases not matched to a gene: 3. This CDR3 comprises 14 residues.